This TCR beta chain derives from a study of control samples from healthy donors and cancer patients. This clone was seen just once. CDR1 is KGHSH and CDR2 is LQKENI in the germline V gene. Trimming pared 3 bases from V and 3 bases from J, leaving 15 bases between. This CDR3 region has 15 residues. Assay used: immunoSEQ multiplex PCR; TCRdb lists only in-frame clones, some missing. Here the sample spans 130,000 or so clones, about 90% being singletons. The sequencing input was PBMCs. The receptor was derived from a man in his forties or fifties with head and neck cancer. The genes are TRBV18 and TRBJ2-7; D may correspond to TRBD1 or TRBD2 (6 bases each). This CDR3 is CASSPGGTELYEQYF. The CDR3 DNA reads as TGTGCCAGCTCACCGGGGGGCACAGAGCTCTACGAGCAGTACTTC.